The present T cell receptor (beta chain) was sequenced within a study of beta chain features in type 1 diabetes. Study overall: Examined across all samples were some 110,000,000 sorted cells.

Germline V CDR1 and CDR2: MNHNY, SVGAGI (reference sequence). V lost 6 bases, J lost 10 bases, and 10 bases lay in between. This CDR3 is 11 amino acids long. Study results and caveats: TCRB CDR3s were moderately but significantly shorter in Type 1 diabetes patients in all four CD4+ subsets.

This clone was picked up a small number of times. Its antigen is as yet unknown. Expressed TCRB transcripts were sequenced after all isolated RNA was converted to cDNA. The assay was immunoSEQ multiplex PCR, and TCRdb's table has in-frame clones only and misses some. In the table there are 900,000 or so clones, under 20% of which are singletons. Naive, central memory, regulatory and stem cell-like memory cells within the CD4+ compartment were sorted using CD45RO/CCR7/CD25/CD127/CD95/CD27. This TCR came from a woman between 18 and 30 years old in good health. Source material: naive CD4+ T cells from blood. The gene calls are TRBV6-6 and TRBJ2-1, with D hard to call. CDR3 in amino acids: CASSPVREQFF. The CDR3 bases are TGTGCCAGCAGCCCTGTTCGAGAGCAGTTCTTC.